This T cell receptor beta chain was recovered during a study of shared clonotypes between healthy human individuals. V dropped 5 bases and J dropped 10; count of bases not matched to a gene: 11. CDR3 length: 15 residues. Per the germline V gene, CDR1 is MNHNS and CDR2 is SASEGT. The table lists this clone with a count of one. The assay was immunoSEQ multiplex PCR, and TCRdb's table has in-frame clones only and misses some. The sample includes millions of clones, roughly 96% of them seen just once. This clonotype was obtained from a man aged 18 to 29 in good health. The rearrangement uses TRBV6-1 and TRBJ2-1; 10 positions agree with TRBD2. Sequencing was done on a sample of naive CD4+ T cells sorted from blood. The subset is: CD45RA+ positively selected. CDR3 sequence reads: CASSLGASGSREQFF. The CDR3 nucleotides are TGTGCCAGCAGTCTTGGGGCTAGCGGGAGTCGGGAGCAGTTCTTC.